This TCR beta chain was documented in a study of T cells in Graves' hyperthyroidism and ophthalmopathy. J gave up 5 bases and V 8 bases, and 4 bases lay outside the gene matches. The CDR3 totals 12 residues. Germline CDR1 DFQATT, CDR2 SNEGSKA (reference sequence). RNA transcripts yielded amplified TCR beta CDR3 regions. The HTBI set primed first-round TCR CDR3 RT-PCR. TCRdb re-called the multiplex PCR reads through MiXCR, storing one row per CDR3 protein. The table includes about 520,000 distinct CDR3 sequences, approximately 25% detected once. The sample holds many counts of this clonotype. The sequencing input was blood. This TCR was sampled from a woman aged 30 to 39 with Graves' ophthalmopathy. V gene TRBV20-1 combines with J gene TRBJ2-4; 9 nucleotides align to TRBD2. CDR3 in amino acids: CSPKRGENIQYF. The CDR3 bases are TGCAGTCCCAAGCGGGGGGAAAACATTCAGTACTTC.